A single T cell receptor beta chain is shown here with its context. What it recognizes is unknown. This sample was taken from a study of STAT3 mutations in large granular lymphocyte leukemia. Study context: 40% of treated T-LGLL patients showed hematologic response to immunosuppression.

Germline-derived CDR1 and CDR2 are SNHLY and FYNNEI. After removal of 10 bases from V and 3 bases from J, the junction contained 5 bases not matched to a gene. This CDR3 spans 13 amino acids. Regarding the study as a whole: Differing intervals and regimens complicate linking therapy response to clone burden. In several patients, dominant TCR clone burden exceeded STAT3 mutant burden. Every T-cell large granular lymphocyte leukemia patient had at least one immunodominant TCR beta clonotype.

TCRdb's copy holds only in-frame clones and misses some; the assay was immunoSEQ multiplex PCR. The table has some 27,000 clones, roughly 80% seen once. The gene calls are TRBV2 and TRBJ1-5, with 8 positions matching TRBD1. The sequence was collected from a woman aged 45-59 years with T-cell large granular lymphocyte leukemia. Some clones in this sample may be carry-over from other donors' samples. Sequenced: peripheral blood mononuclear cells. The CDR3 DNA sequence: TGTGCCACCCAGGACAGGGACAATCAGCCCCAGCATTTT. Residues: CATQDRDNQPQHF.